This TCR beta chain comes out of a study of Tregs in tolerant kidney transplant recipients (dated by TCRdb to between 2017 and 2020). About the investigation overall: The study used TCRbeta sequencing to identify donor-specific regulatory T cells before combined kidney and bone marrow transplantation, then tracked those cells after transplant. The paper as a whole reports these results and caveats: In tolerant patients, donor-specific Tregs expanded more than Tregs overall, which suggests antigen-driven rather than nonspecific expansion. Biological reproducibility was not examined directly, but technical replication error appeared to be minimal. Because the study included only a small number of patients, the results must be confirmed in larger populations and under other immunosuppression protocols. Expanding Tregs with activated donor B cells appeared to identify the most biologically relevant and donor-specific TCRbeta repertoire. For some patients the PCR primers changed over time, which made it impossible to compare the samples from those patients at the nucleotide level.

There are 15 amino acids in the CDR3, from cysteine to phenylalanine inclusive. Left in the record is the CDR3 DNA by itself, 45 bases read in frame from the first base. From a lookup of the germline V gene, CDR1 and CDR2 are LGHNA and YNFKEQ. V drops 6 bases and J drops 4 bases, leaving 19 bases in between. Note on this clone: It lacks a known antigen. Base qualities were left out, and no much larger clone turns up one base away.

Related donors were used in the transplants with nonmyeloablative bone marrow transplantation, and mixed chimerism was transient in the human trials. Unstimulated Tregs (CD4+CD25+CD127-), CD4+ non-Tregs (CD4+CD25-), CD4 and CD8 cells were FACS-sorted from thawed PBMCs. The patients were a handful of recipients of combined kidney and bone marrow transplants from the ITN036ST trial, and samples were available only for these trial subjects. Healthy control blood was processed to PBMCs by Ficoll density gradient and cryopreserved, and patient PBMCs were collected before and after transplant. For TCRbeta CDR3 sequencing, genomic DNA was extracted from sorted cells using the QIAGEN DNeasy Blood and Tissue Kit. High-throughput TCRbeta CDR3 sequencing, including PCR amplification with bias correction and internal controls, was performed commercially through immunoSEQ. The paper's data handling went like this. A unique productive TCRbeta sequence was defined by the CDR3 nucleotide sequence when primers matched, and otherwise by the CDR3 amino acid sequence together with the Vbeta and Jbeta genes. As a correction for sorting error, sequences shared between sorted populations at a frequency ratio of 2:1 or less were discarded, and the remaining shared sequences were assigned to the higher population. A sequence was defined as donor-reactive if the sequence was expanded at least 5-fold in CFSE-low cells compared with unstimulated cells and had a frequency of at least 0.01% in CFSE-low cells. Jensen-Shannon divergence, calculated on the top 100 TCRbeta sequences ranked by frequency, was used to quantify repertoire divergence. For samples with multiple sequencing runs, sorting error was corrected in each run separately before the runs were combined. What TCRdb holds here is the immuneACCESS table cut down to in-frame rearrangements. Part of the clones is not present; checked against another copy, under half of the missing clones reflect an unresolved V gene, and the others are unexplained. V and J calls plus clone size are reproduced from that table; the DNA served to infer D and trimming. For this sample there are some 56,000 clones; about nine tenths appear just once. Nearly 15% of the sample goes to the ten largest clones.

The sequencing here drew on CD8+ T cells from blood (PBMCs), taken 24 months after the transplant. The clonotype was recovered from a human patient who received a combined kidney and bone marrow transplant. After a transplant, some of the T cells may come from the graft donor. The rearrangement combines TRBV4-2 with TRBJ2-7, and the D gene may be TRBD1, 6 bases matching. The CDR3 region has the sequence CASSHGLGRGYEQYF. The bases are TGTGCCAGCAGTCATGGGTTAGGTAGGGGGTACGAGCAGTACTTC.